The 5 T cell receptor delta chains below were found in one sample sequenced in a study of gamma-delta chains in newborns, infants, children. TCRdb processed the reads again with the CATT caller. The table has about 9,200 delta-chain clones, 22% seen once. Sequenced material: blood. All receptors come from a child who was a newborn, infant or young child, either healthy, febrile or measles-vaccinated (not recorded which).

J is TRDJ1 and V is TRDV2, with a possible D match to TRDD3 (6 bases). Germline CDR1 GEAIGNYY, CDR2 EKD. This CDR3 spans 18 amino acids. V was pared by 0 bases and J by 4 bases, with 23 bases between. This chain's CDR3 is CACDTLMIGGPKGDKLIF. In DNA, the CDR3 is TGTGCCTGTGACACCTTAATGATTGGGGGCCCCAAGGGCGATAAACTCATCTTT.

This clone was seen more than once but under ten times. The junction shows a germline mismatch at one end, possibly a read error. Within the sample, other DNA sequences also encode this same CDR3. V is TRDV2 and J is TRDJ3, with 9 bases identical to TRDD3. The CDR3 has 23 residues. Germline loops: CDR1 GEAIGNYY, CDR2 EKD. The CDR3 spells CACDTSYGTGGPGSSWDTRQMFF. The CDR3 DNA is TGTGCCTGCGACACCTCTTACGGTACTGGGGGACCCGGCAGCTCCTGGGACACCCGACAGATGTTTTTC.

In this sample, this clone turned up a few times. This may arise from a read error, as a much more abundant clone is one base away. J is TRDJ1 and V is TRDV2, with 10 positions matching TRDD3. The CDR3 extends over 16 amino acids. Germline V lookup: CDR1 GEAIGNYY, CDR2 EKD. In DNA, the CDR3 is TGTGCCTGTTCGGCACTGGGGGATTTGTACACCGGTAAACTCATCTTT. Its protein product is CACSALGDLYTGKLIF.

The gene calls are TRDV2 and TRDJ1; 8 nucleotides line up with TRDD3. V lost 2 bases, J lost 0 bases, and 10 bases stayed unmatched. Germline CDR1 GEAIGNYY, CDR2 EKD. This CDR3 comprises 17 residues. The CDR3 sequence: CACDMGDWGEYTDKLIF. The CDR3 DNA sequence: TGTGCCTGTGACATGGGAGACTGGGGGGAGTACACCGATAAACTCATCTTT.

This clone was detected a few times. At one of its ends the junction is not consistent with the germline gene, which may arise from a read error. The sample contains more than one DNA sequence encoding this CDR3. This chain joins TRDV2 and TRDJ1, with 11 bases aligning to TRDD3. CDR1 GEAIGNYY and CDR2 EKD come from the germline V gene. The CDR3 is made up of 17 amino acids. CDR3: CACDFVLGDKSTDKLIF. CDR3 sequence (DNA): TGTGCCTGTGACTTCGTACTGGGGGATAAATCCACCGATAAACTTATCTTT.